This T cell receptor beta chain stems from a study of cytomegalovirus exposure and HLA in healthy donors (dated by TCRdb to the late 2010s). For context, the study as a whole: An earlier analysis of some 600 of the donors reported approximately 300 Gb of sequence data and roughly 120 million unique TCR beta sequences obtained from approximately 180 million T cells. Around 320 gigabases of sequencing data and 78 million or so unique TCR sequences were included in an early release covering around 650 HLA-typed donors. Of the roughly 400 genotyped donors, 81% were placed in the genetic ancestry cluster associated with self-reported Caucasian donors. The study aimed to test whether signatures of past pathogen exposure could be identified by cataloging public T cell receptors. The study profiled the T cell repertoires of 666 subjects by immunosequencing and related them to cytomegalovirus serostatus. In addition to the first cohort of roughly 670 subjects, a separate validation cohort of around 110 different subjects was used. The study combined high-throughput TCR immunosequencing, statistical association of individual TCRs with disease status, and machine learning to predict cytomegalovirus infection status. To study patterns of TCR occurrence, a later analysis re-analyzed previously published TCR beta repertoires from around 700 donors and added high-resolution HLA genotyping. In the later analysis, no new phenotypic data were used to find candidate immune exposures; instead, reliance was placed on TCR beta sequences and their occurrence across donors. In an earlier analysis of 550 to 700 of the donors, high-throughput TCR beta sequencing was used to judge whether each TCR beta V gene segment behaved as functional or pseudogenic. Alongside the repertoire data, information on donor age, sex, ethnicity and CMV serostatus was compiled. A later genetic analysis took genome-wide SNP genotypes for about three fifths of the roughly 700 donors and used that subset as a discovery cohort. Every repertoire in the discovery cohort had been generated on one and the same sequencing platform. Class I and class II HLA loci were covered by the typing at four-digit resolution. The number of donors typed differed by locus, with roughly 629-640 for A, B, C, DRB1 and DQB1, 522 for DQA1, over 600 for DPA1, and some 450 for DPB1. Four or five DR-DQ haplotypes were treated as single units for association and clustering because of strong linkage in the cohort. Across approximately 420 genotyped donors of the cohort, an average of about 220,000 unique TCR beta nucleotide sequences per donor were sequenced, and roughly 20% of those sequences were non-productive.

Library method: the immunoSEQ multiplex PCR assay. For the multiplex PCR, a mixture combining 60 forward primers for TCR Vbeta segments and 13 reverse primers for TCR Jbeta segments was used. Amplification of the CDR3 region of rearranged TCR beta genes was performed with a multiplex PCR assay on genomic DNA. On the Illumina HiSeq System, the amplified TCR beta libraries were sequenced as 87-base-pair reads. In the original analysis: A later analysis tallied 75 million to 85 million unique TCR beta chains across the 666 repertoires, and approximately 12 million of those chains were shared by two or more donors. To remove PCR and sequencing errors, raw reads were error-corrected and collapsed into unique sequences using a nearest-neighbor algorithm that merged closely related sequences. V, D and J gene segments were assigned by aligning CDR3 sequences to IMGT reference sequences. For a sequence to be retained, at least a six-nucleotide match to both a V gene segment and a J gene segment was required. A rearrangement counted as productive if the CDR3 had no stop codons and remained in frame with V and J, and every other rearrangement counted as non-productive. Following IMGT convention, CDR3 was defined as the stretch from the second conserved V-encoded cysteine up to the conserved J-encoded phenylalanine. The earlier analysis of 550 to 650 of the donors excluded any sequence lacking an unambiguous match to a single V gene segment. In an earlier analysis of approximately 560 of the donors, a V segment was called functional when productive rearrangements were above 56.7%, and segregating when the standard deviation between donors exceeded 5%. A statistical classification framework was built for diagnosing cytomegalovirus status from the catalog of TCR beta chain sequences. V and J gene assignment, in a later analysis, came from comparing TCR nucleotide sequences with IMGT/GENE-DB human TR gene sequences. In a later analysis, CDR3 sequences and most-parsimonious VDJ recombination scenarios were assigned using the TCRdist pipeline. A later analysis defined each TCR beta chain by its CDR3 amino acid sequence plus V-gene family, and excluded reads lacking a unique V-gene family. To address suspected cross-contamination and a sequencing artifact, a later analysis removed a few hundred highly shared, low-generation-probability nucleotide sequences. In a later analysis, a clonal expansion index was calculated for each public chain from normalized within-repertoire ranks of inferred template counts. In a later analysis, generation probabilities were computed with a VDJ recombination model fitted to out-of-frame rearrangements, and the resulting probabilities were checked against IGoR. In a later analysis, hypergeometric tests were used to score TCR-TCR, TCR-HLA and TCR-CMV co-occurrence, with a repertoire-size bias correction applied to TCR pairs. A later analysis estimated false discovery rates by permuting HLA or CMV assignments 20 times. In a later analysis, co-occurring TCRs were grouped using DBSCAN, with TCRdist sequence similarity added in when clustering inside HLA-allele-positive subsets. Repertoires with fewer than 30,000 or more than 120,000 public chains were left out of co-occurrence clustering, as were five repertoires with anomalous nucleotide sharing. TCRdb's version of the immuneACCESS table is confined to in-frame rearrangements and falls short of the full clone set. An unresolved V gene accounts for under half of the shortfall where checked; the remainder is of unknown origin. That table gives V, J and clone size, and the DNA gave D and trimming. The sample table records 100,000 or so clones; about 72% of these occur just once. The ten largest clonotypes hold 2.1% of the sample.

In total, roughly 710 healthy bone marrow donors made up the cohort. At the time of sampling, every cohort member was nominally healthy, though immune exposures that went unrecorded were likely present. The donor tested CMV seronegative and was one of the 352 seronegative cohort members. A peripheral blood sample was collected from each donor, and TCR beta sequencing was performed on peripheral blood mononuclear cells. The Qiagen DNeasy Blood Extraction Kit was used to extract genomic DNA from the blood cell samples. This clone occurred a few times. Its antigen target is currently unknown. Base qualities were left out, and no much larger clone turns up one base away. Based on the germline V gene (reference sequence), the CDR1 and CDR2 sequences are GTSNPN and SVGIG. The CDR3 starts with the cysteine, ends with the phenylalanine, and has 13 residues. CDR3 DNA only is kept here, 39 bases in frame from base 1. Trimming removed 3 bases from V and 2 bases from J, leaving 8 bases between the germline ends.

Study-wide conclusions, independent of this receptor: The study listed 164 TCR beta chains as associated with cytomegalovirus. A later analysis associated approximately 17,000 TCR beta sequences with specific HLA alleles at a false discovery rate of 0.05. Linkage disequilibrium might explain the correlated functional status among segregating V segments, but an unknown experimental factor could not be excluded. It was suggested by the authors that the approach could potentially be generalized to other disease states and immunological phenotypes. Compared with equally common non-associated chains, HLA-associated TCR beta chains in a later analysis were more clonally expanded and had lower generation probabilities. In both the original and validation cohorts, the classifier was reported to diagnose cytomegalovirus status with high specificity and sensitivity. According to a later analysis, parvovirus B19, influenza, CMV and Epstein-Barr virus appeared linked to several top co-occurrence clusters. According to a later analysis, TCR association rates differed among HLA loci, with DRB1 alleles showing the most associated TCRs and HLA-C alleles showing the fewest. Because the 87-base-pair reads could not distinguish some IMGT-functional V segments, including TRBV6-2 and TRBV6-3, those segments were excluded. The only immune exposure information available for the cohort was CMV serostatus. In vitro tests confirmed that a few of the cytomegalovirus-associated TCR beta chains recognize cytomegalovirus antigens. Across donors, most TCR sequences were observed very rarely, whereas some public TCRs were present in many individuals. A further reported finding was that TCR beta sequences accurately predicted the HLA-A and HLA-B alleles for most subjects in the first cohort. Roughly uniform sequencing depth across donors was assumed in presence/absence analyses, although this assumption may not hold. According to a later genetic analysis, donors in an Asian-associated ancestry cluster had fewer N-insertions in productive TCRs than the roughly 700-donor mean. When HLA alleles, especially DR and DQ, strongly co-occurred, TCR associations were difficult to assign to individual alleles. Because some donors lacked HLA typing at each locus, the association tests relied only on the typed subset. In an earlier analysis of more than 450 of the donors, most TCR beta V segments were observed in productive rearrangements about 87% or about 30% of the time, broadly matching IMGT annotations. A cluster of highly shared sequence variants was judged likely to be a technical artifact of the sequencing pipeline. According to a later analysis, most CMV-associated TCR beta chains appeared to be HLA-restricted, and the HLA associations seemed to be driven largely by CMV exposure. The earlier analysis of fewer than 750 of the donors excluded seventeen rarely observed V segments, including chromosome 9 orphons, because counts were too low. V-gene and J-gene trimming of TCR beta chains was associated with a missense DCLRE1C variant in a later genetic analysis, and the association was replicated in an independent cohort. This cohort had only TCR beta chains sequenced, and the lack of alpha or paired-chain data limited which features could be detected.

The clonotype originates from a man aged 25-45 years in good health and CMV-seronegative. The chain uses TRBV30 and TRBJ2-1; TRBD2 is perhaps the D gene, given 6 matching bases. Sample: PBMCs. The DNA reads as follows: TGTGCCTGGAGATGGGGGGCCTACAATGAGCAGTTCTTC. Translated, this is CAWRWGAYNEQFF.